This T cell receptor (beta chain) was sequenced during a study of shared T cell receptors in the human thymus. This clone was seen only a few times. Profiled with immunoSEQ multiplex PCR; TCRdb holds only in-frame clones, not every one. The sample comprises around 730,000 clones, approximately 83% of which are singletons, and roughly 0.01% rests with the top ten. The CDR3 contains 18 residues. Germline V gene data show CDR1 as SEHNR and CDR2 as FQNEAQ (reference sequence). The V and J ends lost 1 base and 5 bases, in that order; junction bases with no gene match: 15. This sample also belongs to another study, concerning human thymus T cells. That investigation notes: The sample donors, healthy Finnish infants, were having corrective surgery for congenital heart defects. It was from resections taken during corrective heart surgery that the thymus tissue came. Use of V and J genes seemed skewed within the thymic and blood repertoires.

The rearrangement links TRBV7-9 to TRBJ1-1, with 8 bases aligning to TRBD1. The source material was thymocytes. The source of this sequence is a girl under three years old with a congenital heart defect. CDR3 protein: CASSLVPLGQGRETEAFF. Written as DNA, the CDR3 is TGTGCCAGCAGCTTAGTCCCCCTAGGACAGGGAAGAGAGACTGAAGCTTTCTTT.